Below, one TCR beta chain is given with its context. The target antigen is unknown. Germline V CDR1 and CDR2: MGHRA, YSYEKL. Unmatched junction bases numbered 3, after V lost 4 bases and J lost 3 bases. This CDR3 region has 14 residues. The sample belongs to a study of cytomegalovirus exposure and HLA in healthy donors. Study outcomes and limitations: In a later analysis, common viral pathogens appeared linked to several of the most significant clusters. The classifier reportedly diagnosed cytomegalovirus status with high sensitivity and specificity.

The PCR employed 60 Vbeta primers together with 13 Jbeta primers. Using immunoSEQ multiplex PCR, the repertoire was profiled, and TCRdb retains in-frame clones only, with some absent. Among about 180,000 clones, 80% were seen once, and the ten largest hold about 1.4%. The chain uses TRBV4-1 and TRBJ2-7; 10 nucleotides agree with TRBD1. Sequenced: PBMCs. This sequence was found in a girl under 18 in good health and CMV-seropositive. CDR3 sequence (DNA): TGCGCCAGCAGCCCCGGACAGGGGGACTACGAGCAGTACTTC. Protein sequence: CASSPGQGDYEQYF.